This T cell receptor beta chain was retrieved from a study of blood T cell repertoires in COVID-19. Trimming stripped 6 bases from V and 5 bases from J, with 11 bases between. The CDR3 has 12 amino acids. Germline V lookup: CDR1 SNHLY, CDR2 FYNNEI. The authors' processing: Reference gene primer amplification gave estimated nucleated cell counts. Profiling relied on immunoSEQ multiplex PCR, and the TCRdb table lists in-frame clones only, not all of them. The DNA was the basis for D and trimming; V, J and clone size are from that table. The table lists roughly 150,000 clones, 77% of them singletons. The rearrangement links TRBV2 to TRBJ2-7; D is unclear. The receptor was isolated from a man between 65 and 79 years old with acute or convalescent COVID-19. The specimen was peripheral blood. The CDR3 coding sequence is TGTGCCAGCAGAGAGACACGACACGAGCAGTACTTC. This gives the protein CASRETRHEQYF.